Sequencing of this T cell receptor beta chain was carried out in a study of blood T cell repertoires in COVID-19. Looking at the study overall: COVID-19 samples from acute and convalescent phases originated in the United States, Italy and Spain.

As handled by the study authors: Amplifying reference gene primers gave estimates of nucleated cell counts. TCRdb's table, derived via immunoSEQ multiplex PCR, lists solely in-frame clones and lacks some. The V and J calls and the clone size are those of that table, but D and trimming were determined from the DNA. Among 150,000 to 200,000 clones listed, roughly four fifths were seen once. This CDR3 comprises 14 residues. The V and J ends lost 5 bases and 1 base, in that order; junction bases with no gene match: 5. The germline V gene has CDR1 SGHTA and CDR2 FQGTGA. The V call is TRBV7-3, the J call TRBJ2-7, with 7 bases identical to TRBD1. This TCR was sampled from a human donor with acute or convalescent COVID-19. The donor label of this sample is uncertain. The source material was peripheral blood. The CDR3 sequence: CASSLTTGSYEQYF. CDR3 bases: TGTGCCAGCAGCCTGACGACAGGGTCCTACGAGCAGTACTTC.